This T cell receptor beta chain came from a study of control samples from healthy donors and cancer patients (dated by TCRdb to 2020 to 2022). Worth noting for this clone: The antigen this receptor binds is unknown. No base-level quality is on record; no much larger clone is a single base apart.

The library came from the immunoSEQ multiplex PCR assay. TCRdb took over this immuneACCESS table, retaining in-frame rearrangements with V and J assigned. Such tables are incomplete; in checked studies, under half of the missing clones stem from an unresolved V gene, and the remainder is unexplained. Counted in this sample were approximately 210,000 clones; over 80% of them appeared once. The ten largest clonotypes hold 1.5% to 2% of the sample. CDR1 SGHTA and CDR2 FQGNSA were looked up in the germline V gene. The CDR3 starts with the cysteine, ends with the phenylalanine, and has 18 residues. The CDR3 DNA has 54 bases and is translated from base 1. The junction shows trimming of 1 base on V and 0 bases on J, and the gene matches do not reach 8 bases of it.

This TCR was recovered from a man aged 25-45 years in good health. The chain is encoded by TRBV7-2 joined to TRBJ1-3, with 8 junctional bases fitting TRBD1. The sequencing input was blood. The sequenced DNA: TGTGCCAGCAGCTTAGGAGGGGACAGGCTCCGCTCTGGAAACACCATATATTTT. Translated, it gives CASSLGGDRLRSGNTIYF. Outside the CDR3, residues come from the reference TRBV7-2 and TRBJ1-3 proteins, so the full variable domain is: GAGVSQSPSNKVTEKGKDVELRCDPISGHTALYWYRQSLGQGLEFLIYFQGNSAPDKSGLPSDRFSAERTGGSVSTLTIQRTQQEDSAVYLCASSLGGDRLRSGNTIYFGEGSWLTVV.